A selection of T cell receptor beta chains follows, all from one sample in a study of blood T cell repertoires in COVID-19. Data came from immunoSEQ multiplex PCR; TCRdb stores just in-frame clones and leaves some out. The sample lists some 130,000 clones, around 79% occurring once. Sequenced input: peripheral blood. The receptors stem from an elderly man with acute or convalescent COVID-19. Each CDR3 is given with its conserved first and last residue. The order of the fields is clone size, D gene, V gene, J gene, CDR3 DNA, CDR3 protein. D genes are given only for firm matches. Some rows mark clone size as missing; the rest say once, few, many or name a class of expanded clone.

size: .
D: .
V: TRBV24-1
J: TRBJ2-3
DNA: TGTGCCATAAGGGACTGGATGACAGATACGCAGTATTTT
CDR3: CAIRDWMTDTQYF

size: .
D: .
V: TRBV3-1/TRBV3-2
J: TRBJ2-5
DNA: TGTGCCAGCAGCCAAGTTGCTGGGGCGGCGGGGAGAGAGACCCAGTACTTC
CDR3: CASSQVAGAAGRETQYF

size: .
D: TRBD2
V: TRBV18
J: TRBJ2-1
DNA: TGTGCCAGCTCGCCGATAGCGGGGGACAATGAGCAGTTCTTC
CDR3: CASSPIAGDNEQFF

size: .
D: TRBD2
V: TRBV5-4
J: TRBJ2-7
DNA: TGTGCCAGCAGCTTGGGCGGGGGATCCTACGAGCAGTACTTC
CDR3: CASSLGGGSYEQYF

size: once
D: .
V: TRBV29-1
J: TRBJ2-1
DNA: TGCAGCGTTGAAGATTTGACGGCTAGCTCCTACAATGAGCAGTTCTTC
CDR3: CSVEDLTASSYNEQFF

size: .
D: .
V: TRBV27
J: TRBJ1-5
DNA: TGTGCCAGCAGTTCGGAGAGCAATCAGCCCCAGCATTTT
CDR3: CASSSESNQPQHF

size: .
D: .
V: TRBV21-1
J: TRBJ2-2
DNA: TGTGCCAGCATAGCCCGGCCGTGGCTAGCGGGGGGGCAGTGCACCGGGGAGCTGTTTTTT
CDR3: CASIARPWLAGGQCTGELFF

size: .
D: .
V: TRBV11-2
J: TRBJ2-1
DNA: TGTGCCAGCAGCCGCCTAGACAATGAGCAGTTCTTC
CDR3: CASSRLDNEQFF

size: .
D: .
V: TRBV5-1
J: TRBJ1-5
DNA: TGCGCCAGCAGCTTGGATGGCTTCAATCAGCCCCAGCATTTT
CDR3: CASSLDGFNQPQHF

size: .
D: TRBD1
V: TRBV6-5
J: TRBJ2-7
DNA: TGTGCCAGCACCCCAGGGGGCTATCTGTACGAGCAGTACTTC
CDR3: CASTPGGYLYEQYF

size: .
D: TRBD1
V: TRBV27
J: TRBJ1-5
DNA: TGTGCCAGCAGTTCACGACAGGGTCGGAGCAATCAGCCCCAGCATTTT
CDR3: CASSSRQGRSNQPQHF

size: few
D: TRBD2
V: TRBV3-1/TRBV3-2
J: TRBJ2-7
DNA: TGTGCCAGCAGAAGCCTAGCGGGCGATCCCTACGAGCAGTACTTC
CDR3: CASRSLAGDPYEQYF

size: .
D: .
V: TRBV30
J: TRBJ2-1
DNA: TGTGCCTGGAGTTTGATCTCGACTTTGTTGTTCTTC
CDR3: CAWSLISTLLFF

size: .
D: .
V: TRBV5-6
J: TRBJ2-7
DNA: TGTGCCAGCAGCCAAGGGTCCGGGGGGCCCTACGAGCAGTACTTC
CDR3: CASSQGSGGPYEQYF

size: .
D: TRBD2
V: TRBV6-6
J: TRBJ2-3
DNA: TGTGCCAGCAGGCCTGGACTAGCGGGGGCTTGGGATACGCAGTATTTT
CDR3: CASRPGLAGAWDTQYF

size: .
D: TRBD2
V: TRBV5-1
J: TRBJ2-3
DNA: TGCGCCAGCAGCTCCGAGCGGGGTGGAGGCACAGATACGCAGTATTTT
CDR3: CASSSERGGGTDTQYF

size: .
D: .
V: TRBV1
J: TRBJ1-1
DNA: TGCACCAGCAGCCAAGGACAGGGGTTGAACACTGAAGCTTTCTTT
CDR3: CTSSQGQGLNTEAFF

size: many
D: .
V: TRBV7-3
J: TRBJ2-3
DNA: TGTGCCAGCAGCTTAACAAGGACAGCTAGCACAGATACGCAGTATTTT
CDR3: CASSLTRTASTDTQYF

size: .
D: TRBD2
V: TRBV12-5
J: TRBJ2-6
DNA: TGTGCTAGTGAGGGAGGGGTTGGGGCCAACGTCCTGACTTTC
CDR3: CASEGGVGANVLTF

size: .
D: TRBD1
V: TRBV7-8
J: TRBJ1-5
DNA: TGTGCCAGCAGCGCGAGGGACAGGGTCCGTCCCCAGCATTTT
CDR3: CASSARDRVRPQHF

size: .
D: .
V: TRBV19
J: TRBJ1-1
DNA: TGTGCCAGTAACCCCGGCGGGGGAAGGTACGTGAACACTGAAGCTTTCTTT
CDR3: CASNPGGGRYVNTEAFF

size: .
D: TRBD1
V: TRBV15
J: TRBJ1-1
DNA: TGTGCCACCAGCAGAGGTGGAGACAGGGGCAACACTGAAGCTTTCTTT
CDR3: CATSRGGDRGNTEAFF

size: few
D: TRBD1
V: TRBV5-1
J: TRBJ1-1
DNA: TGCGCCAGCAGCGCACCAGGGGGGACGAACACTGAAGCTTTCTTT
CDR3: CASSAPGGTNTEAFF

size: few
D: TRBD2
V: TRBV29-1
J: TRBJ2-7
DNA: TGCAGCGTTGACCAAGGACTAGCGGGGAAAGGCTACGAGCAGTACTTC
CDR3: CSVDQGLAGKGYEQYF

size: .
D: TRBD1
V: TRBV29-1
J: TRBJ1-2
DNA: TGCAGCGGGGGAACCGGGACAGGGAATGGCTACACCTTC
CDR3: CSGGTGTGNGYTF

size: .
D: TRBD1
V: TRBV19
J: TRBJ1-5
DNA: TGTGCCAGTACCTTAGGACAGGGAGGCCAGCCCCAGCATTTT
CDR3: CASTLGQGGQPQHF

size: .
D: .
V: TRBV11-3
J: TRBJ2-1
DNA: TGTGCCAGCAGCTTAGATAGCAACCAGCAGTTCTTC
CDR3: CASSLDSNQQFF

size: .
D: .
V: TRBV5-4
J: TRBJ2-7
DNA: TGTGCCAGCAGCTTGGCCCCCGGCTACGAGCAGTACTTC
CDR3: CASSLAPGYEQYF

size: .
D: .
V: TRBV7-2
J: TRBJ1-3
DNA: TGTGCCAGCAGCCAAGCCTGGGGCAGAGAAGGAAACACCATATATTTT
CDR3: CASSQAWGREGNTIYF

size: .
D: .
V: TRBV6-1
J: TRBJ1-4
DNA: TGTGCCAGCAGTCCCAGGGAAACTAATGAAAAACTGTTTTTT
CDR3: CASSPRETNEKLFF

size: once
D: .
V: TRBV29-1
J: TRBJ2-5
DNA: TGCAGCGTATCACTAGGAGGAGGGGAGACCCAGTACTTC
CDR3: CSVSLGGGETQYF

size: .
D: .
V: TRBV3-1/TRBV3-2
J: TRBJ2-3
DNA: TGTGCCAGCAGCCAAGATAAGTTTACTAGCACAGATACGCAGTATTTT
CDR3: CASSQDKFTSTDTQYF

size: .
D: TRBD1
V: TRBV18
J: TRBJ2-7
DNA: TGTGCCAGCTCCCGCGACAGGGACAGGCAGTACTTC
CDR3: CASSRDRDRQYF

size: .
D: .
V: TRBV7-5
J: TRBJ1-5
DNA: TGTGCCAGAAGCTTAGAAGTGGAGGACAATCAGCCCCAGCATTTT
CDR3: CARSLEVEDNQPQHF

size: .
D: .
V: TRBV5-1
J: TRBJ2-5
DNA: TGCGCCAGCAGCCCGACCGGACAGACCATTTACCAAGAGACCCAGTACTTC
CDR3: CASSPTGQTIYQETQYF